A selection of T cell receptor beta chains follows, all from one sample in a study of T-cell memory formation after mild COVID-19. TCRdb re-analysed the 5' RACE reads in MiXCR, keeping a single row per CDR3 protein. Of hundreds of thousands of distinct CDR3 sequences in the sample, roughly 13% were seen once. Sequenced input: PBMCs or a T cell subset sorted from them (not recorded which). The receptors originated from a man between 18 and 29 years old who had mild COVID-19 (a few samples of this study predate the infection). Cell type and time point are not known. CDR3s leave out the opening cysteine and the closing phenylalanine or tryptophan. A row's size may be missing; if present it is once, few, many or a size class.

CDR3aa: ASNAGQGGEAF
j_gene: TRBJ1-1
v_gene: TRBV28
abundance: few

CDR3aa: ASSMKGNSYEQY
j_gene: TRBJ2-7
v_gene: TRBV19
abundance: few

CDR3aa: ASRDGQADTEAF
j_gene: TRBJ1-1
v_gene: TRBV5-1
abundance: few

CDR3aa: AWSVSGYEQF
j_gene: TRBJ2-1
v_gene: TRBV30
abundance: .

CDR3aa: ASKPAGAANVLT
j_gene: TRBJ2-6
v_gene: TRBV7-3
abundance: .

CDR3aa: ASSYGGLGPRDTQY
j_gene: TRBJ2-3
v_gene: TRBV7-2
abundance: .

CDR3aa: ASSAMDSWDSYEQY
j_gene: TRBJ2-7
v_gene: TRBV5-1
abundance: .

CDR3aa: ASSLGGGRVNEQF
j_gene: TRBJ2-1
v_gene: TRBV5-4
abundance: once

CDR3aa: ASSPHQY
j_gene: TRBJ2-5
v_gene: TRBV11-2
abundance: .

CDR3aa: ASSVEGGVEQF
j_gene: TRBJ2-1
v_gene: TRBV9
abundance: few

CDR3aa: ASSLVQGVPPLH
j_gene: TRBJ1-6
v_gene: TRBV11-2
abundance: few

CDR3aa: SARDLASGEETQY
j_gene: TRBJ2-5
v_gene: TRBV20-1
abundance: many

CDR3aa: ASIDGGSSYNEQF
j_gene: TRBJ2-1
v_gene: TRBV6-2/TRBV6-3
abundance: few

CDR3aa: ASTGGAGSYNEQF
j_gene: TRBJ2-1
v_gene: TRBV7-9
abundance: many

CDR3aa: ASSATGWGYT
j_gene: TRBJ1-2
v_gene: TRBV7-2
abundance: .

CDR3aa: SARGRSGELF
j_gene: TRBJ2-2
v_gene: TRBV20-1
abundance: .

CDR3aa: ASSQDAGETQY
j_gene: TRBJ2-5
v_gene: TRBV4-3
abundance: many

CDR3aa: ASSLVGNSNQPQH
j_gene: TRBJ1-5
v_gene: TRBV7-2
abundance: .

CDR3aa: ASSFKGADGYT
j_gene: TRBJ1-2
v_gene: TRBV7-2
abundance: .

CDR3aa: ASSSRQRQTSGVHYNEQF
j_gene: TRBJ2-1
v_gene: TRBV7-9
abundance: few

CDR3aa: ASGAFPDTQY
j_gene: TRBJ2-3
v_gene: TRBV28
abundance: .

CDR3aa: ASADRAHSNQPQH
j_gene: TRBJ1-5
v_gene: TRBV7-2
abundance: few

CDR3aa: ASSLDRHGEAF
j_gene: TRBJ1-1
v_gene: TRBV11-2
abundance: many

CDR3aa: ASSYTALGETQY
j_gene: TRBJ2-5
v_gene: TRBV6-2/TRBV6-3
abundance: .

CDR3aa: ASKTGGYGYT
j_gene: TRBJ1-2
v_gene: TRBV6-1
abundance: many

CDR3aa: ASSGGTNSQDTQY
j_gene: TRBJ2-3
v_gene: TRBV5-1
abundance: .

CDR3aa: ASSLGSGAGETQY
j_gene: TRBJ2-5
v_gene: TRBV5-4
abundance: many

CDR3aa: ASSLFGSSTDTQY
j_gene: TRBJ2-3
v_gene: TRBV7-2
abundance: many

CDR3aa: SGPGLAGDANTQY
j_gene: TRBJ2-3
v_gene: TRBV20-1
abundance: few

CDR3aa: SGLSETQGSLGAF
j_gene: TRBJ1-1
v_gene: TRBV20-1
abundance: few

CDR3aa: ASRTTGVGAGELF
j_gene: TRBJ2-2
v_gene: TRBV6-5
abundance: .

CDR3aa: ASSSQGWYEQF
j_gene: TRBJ2-1
v_gene: TRBV11-3
abundance: few

CDR3aa: ASSQVSPNRDSYNSPLH
j_gene: TRBJ1-6
v_gene: TRBV4-1
abundance: .

CDR3aa: ASRLGGVRDTQY
j_gene: TRBJ2-3
v_gene: TRBV7-2
abundance: .

CDR3aa: ASGQGVQGYT
j_gene: TRBJ1-2
v_gene: TRBV2
abundance: .

CDR3aa: ASSLRGLLEANYGYT
j_gene: TRBJ1-2
v_gene: TRBV6-2/TRBV6-3
abundance: .

CDR3aa: ASRRTGTNTGELF
j_gene: TRBJ2-2
v_gene: TRBV5-1
abundance: many

CDR3aa: ASTLHIAYGYT
j_gene: TRBJ1-2
v_gene: TRBV2
abundance: few

CDR3aa: ASSLTVDAGGDTDTQY
j_gene: TRBJ2-3
v_gene: TRBV11-3
abundance: .

CDR3aa: ASSLGPGSNTGELF
j_gene: TRBJ2-2
v_gene: TRBV5-6
abundance: many

CDR3aa: ASNQRPPARHSRSPMNEQY
j_gene: TRBJ2-7
v_gene: TRBV3-1
abundance: few

CDR3aa: SARDRRQGGETQY
j_gene: TRBJ2-5
v_gene: TRBV20-1
abundance: .

CDR3aa: ASSYSGRGYGYT
j_gene: TRBJ1-2
v_gene: TRBV6-5
abundance: .